This T cell receptor beta chain was retrieved from a study of T-cell memory formation after mild COVID-19. Whole-study context: Largely donor-specific TCR clusters were found. The study, taken as a whole, reports: Those CD4+ clones that contracted were mainly in CM and EM (CD8+ ones in EMRA). Contracting clones, day 15 to 85, had balanced CD4/CD8, and later expanders favored CD4+.

Via MiXCR, TCRdb re-called the 5' RACE reads, giving one row per CDR3 protein. This sample yields about 320,000 distinct CDR3 sequences, of which roughly an eighth are seen a single time; about 21% belongs to the top ten. The CDR3 is 14 amino acids. Germline loops: CDR1 SNHLY, CDR2 FYNNEI. V lost 1 base to trimming and J lost 1 base, with 5 bases between them. This clonotype occurred a few times. The target antigen is unknown. This TCR came from a young man who had mild COVID-19 (a few samples of this study predate the infection). Cell type and time point are not known. Source material: PBMCs or a T cell subset sorted from them (not recorded which). This chain joins TRBV2 and TRBJ1-3; D call uncertain. The CDR3 region has the DNA TGTGCCAGCAGTGAAGTATTTTCTGGAAACACCATATATTTT. This codes for CASSEVFSGNTIYF.